This T cell receptor (beta chain) was recovered during a study of T-cell memory formation after mild COVID-19. Study-wide context: Among the donors, TCR clusters were largely specific to each donor.

With regard to this clonotype: The antigen is undetermined.

With constant-segment primers, 5'RACE yielded cDNA libraries of TCR alpha and TCR beta that carried sample barcodes and UMIs. MiXCR, run by TCRdb on the 5' RACE reads, gives a single entry per CDR3 protein. The table lists some 150,000 distinct CDR3 sequences, less than 20% of them singletons, with 2% to 2.5% in the top ten. The CDR3 totals 16 residues. V was cut by 3 bases and J by 6 bases, with 19 bases left in between. Germline V gene sequence: CDR1 SGHKS, CDR2 YYEKEE (reference sequence). Notes on the study in general: A balance of CD4 and CD8 characterized clones contracting day 15 to 85, whereas later expanders leaned CD4+.

This clonotype originated in an adult woman who had mild COVID-19 (a few samples of this study predate the infection). Cell type and time point are not known. This chain links TRBV5-5 with TRBJ2-1; D may be TRBD1 (6 bases). Sequenced material: PBMCs or a T cell subset sorted from them (not recorded which). The CDR3 DNA reads TGTGCCAGCAGCTCGGACAGATCCCTTGTGGGCAATGAGCAGTTCTTC. Its protein is CASSSDRSLVGNEQFF.